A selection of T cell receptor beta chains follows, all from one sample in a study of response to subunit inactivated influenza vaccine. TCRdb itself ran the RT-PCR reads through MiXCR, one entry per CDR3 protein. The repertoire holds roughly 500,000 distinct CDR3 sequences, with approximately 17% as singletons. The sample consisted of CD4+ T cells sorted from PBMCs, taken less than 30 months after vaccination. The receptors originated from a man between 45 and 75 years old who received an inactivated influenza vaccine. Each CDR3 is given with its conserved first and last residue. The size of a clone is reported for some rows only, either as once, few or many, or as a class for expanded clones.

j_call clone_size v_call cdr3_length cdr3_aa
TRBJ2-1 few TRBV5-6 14 CASSRGLAAAEQFF
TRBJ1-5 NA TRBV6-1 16 CASSGRDRGYFQPQHF
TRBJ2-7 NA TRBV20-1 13 CSANRGLNYEQYF
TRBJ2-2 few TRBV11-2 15 CASRLDRVGVGELFF
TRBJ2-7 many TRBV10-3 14 CAIFNPGHSYEQYF
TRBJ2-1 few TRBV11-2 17 CASSLWGGGSSYNEQFF
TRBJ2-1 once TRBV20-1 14 CSASLAGGVNEQFF
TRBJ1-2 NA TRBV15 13 CATSRDPYSGYTF
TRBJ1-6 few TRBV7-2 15 CASSLFSRDNSPLHF
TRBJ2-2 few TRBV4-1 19 CASRPDIALAGRNTGELFF
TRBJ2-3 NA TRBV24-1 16 CATSDEAGTGGNTQYF
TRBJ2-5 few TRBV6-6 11 CASGYQETQYF
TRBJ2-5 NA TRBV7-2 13 CASSLVPQETQYF
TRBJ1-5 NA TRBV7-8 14 CASTQRVGHQPQHF
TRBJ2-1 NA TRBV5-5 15 CASSLEGQGYNEQFF
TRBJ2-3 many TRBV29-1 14 CSVEVSGRGDTQYF
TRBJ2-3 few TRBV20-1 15 CSASPLADRTDTQYF
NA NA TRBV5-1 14 CASSGGAPGQPQYF
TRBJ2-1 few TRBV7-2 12 CASGAAHNEQFF
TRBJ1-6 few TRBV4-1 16 CASSQDNTVGGRPLHF
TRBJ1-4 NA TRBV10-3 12 CATSEVGEKLFF
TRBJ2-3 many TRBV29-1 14 CSATSGPNSDTQYF
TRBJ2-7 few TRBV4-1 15 CASSRGTSGLYEQYF
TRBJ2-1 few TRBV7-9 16 CASSSRRGGSYNEQFF
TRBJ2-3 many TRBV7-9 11 CATQGADTQYF
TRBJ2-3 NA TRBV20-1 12 CSASPMTDTQYF
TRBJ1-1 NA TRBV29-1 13 CSVDAQTTGGAFF
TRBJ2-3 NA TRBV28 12 CASSYPKGQAVF
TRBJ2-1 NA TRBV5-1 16 CASSLAGALSYNEQFF
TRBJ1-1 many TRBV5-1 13 CASSLELNTEAFF
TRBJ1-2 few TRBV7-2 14 CASSSITQGSGYTF
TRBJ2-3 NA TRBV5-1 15 CASSVTIGGGDTQYF
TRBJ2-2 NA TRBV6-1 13 CASRDRSTGELFF
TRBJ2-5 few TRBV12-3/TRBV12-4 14 CASSLTAGKGTQYF
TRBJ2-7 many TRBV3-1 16 CASSHWSAGRYYEQYF
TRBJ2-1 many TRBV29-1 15 CSVESRTGSTGEQFF
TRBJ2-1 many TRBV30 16 CAWSVGSAGGGHEQFF
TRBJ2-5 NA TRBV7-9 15 CASSPPRTAGETQYF
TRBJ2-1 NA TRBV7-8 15 CASSRTAGGPSEQFF
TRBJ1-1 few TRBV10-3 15 CAISAQGSGNTEAFF
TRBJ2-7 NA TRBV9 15 CASSVAAGGPYEQYF
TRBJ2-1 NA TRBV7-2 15 CASSEPGGVDNEQFF
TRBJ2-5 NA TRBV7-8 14 CASSLGQGLQTQYF
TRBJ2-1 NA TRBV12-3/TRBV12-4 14 CASSQRSTYNEQFF
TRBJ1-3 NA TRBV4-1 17 CASSQDVVTGLINTIYF
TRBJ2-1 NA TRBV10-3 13 CAIKGLANDEQFF
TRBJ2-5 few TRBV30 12 CAWGLAGETQYF
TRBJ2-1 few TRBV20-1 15 CSARYQGDKINEQFF
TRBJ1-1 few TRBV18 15 CASSPAGFMNTEAFF
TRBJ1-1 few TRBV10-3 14 CATRPASLNTEAFF
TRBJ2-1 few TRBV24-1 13 CATSALGASRRFF
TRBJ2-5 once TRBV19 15 CASSNRSQLQETQYF
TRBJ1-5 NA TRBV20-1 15 CSARNGYSSNQPQHF
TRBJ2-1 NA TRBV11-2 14 CASSQAVYDNEQFF
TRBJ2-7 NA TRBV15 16 CATSRERRDSTYEQYF
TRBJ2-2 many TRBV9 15 CASSVDPGVAGELFF
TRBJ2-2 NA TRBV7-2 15 CASSLVASYTGELFF